This T cell receptor (beta chain) came from a study of cytomegalovirus exposure and HLA in healthy donors listed by TCRdb under 2017. Describing the broader study: In an earlier analysis of under 750 of the donors, about 260 Gb of sequence data and 117 million unique TCR beta sequences from about 190 million T cells were reported. Around 330 gigabases of sequencing data and tens of millions of unique TCR sequences made up an early release that covered approximately 650 HLA-typed donors. The genetic ancestry cluster associated with self-reported Caucasian donors included 81% of the approximately 400 genotyped donors. The study was designed to test whether signatures of past pathogen exposure could be identified by cataloging public T cell receptors. The study used immunosequencing to profile the T cell repertoires of approximately 630 subjects and linked those repertoires to cytomegalovirus serostatus. A separate validation cohort of roughly 110 different subjects was used in addition to the roughly 640-subject first cohort. To predict cytomegalovirus infection status, the study brought together high-throughput TCR immunosequencing, statistical association of individual TCRs with disease status, and machine learning. To study patterns of TCR occurrence, a later analysis re-analyzed previously published TCR beta repertoires from several hundred donors and added high-resolution HLA genotyping. The later analysis used no new phenotypic data to find candidate immune exposures, relying instead on TCR beta sequences and their occurrence across donors. An earlier analysis of several hundred of the donors applied high-throughput TCR beta sequencing to assess whether each TCR beta V gene segment acted as functional or pseudogenic. Alongside the repertoire data, information on donor age, sex, ethnicity and CMV serostatus was compiled. A later genetic analysis used genome-wide SNP genotypes for about three fifths of the roughly 700 donors, treating that subset as a discovery cohort. All discovery cohort repertoires had been generated on a single sequencing platform. HLA typing covered class I and class II loci at four-digit resolution. The number of typed donors differed by locus: 629-630 for A, B, C, DRB1 and DQB1; 500 to 550 for DQA1; 606 for DPA1; and some 430 for DPB1. Because of strong linkage in the cohort, five DR-DQ haplotypes were treated as single units for association and clustering. On average, roughly 250,000 unique TCR beta nucleotide sequences were sequenced per donor among 398 genotyped donors of the cohort, with 15% to 20% of those sequences being non-productive. Beyond this particular receptor, the publication reports: In vitro tests confirmed that a few of the cytomegalovirus-associated TCR beta chains recognize cytomegalovirus antigens. The study gave a list of more than 150 TCR beta chains associated with cytomegalovirus. Only TCR beta chains were sequenced in this cohort, and the absence of alpha or paired-chain data limited detectable features. Because HLA typing was unavailable for some donors at each locus, only the typed subset was used in association tests. In an earlier analysis of about 600 of the donors, most TCR beta V segments appeared in productive rearrangements about 87% or about 30% of the time, broadly matching IMGT annotations. At a false discovery rate of 0.05, a later analysis linked 15,000 to 20,000 TCR beta sequences to specific HLA alleles. In a later analysis, HLA-associated TCR beta chains were found to be more clonally expanded and to have lower generation probabilities than equally common non-associated chains. For the cohort, immune exposure information was limited to CMV serostatus. The earlier analysis of about 600 of the donors excluded some 15 rarely observed V segments, including chromosome 9 orphons, because counts were too low. In a later analysis, most CMV-associated TCR beta chains were found to appear HLA-restricted, with HLA associations seemingly driven largely by CMV exposure. Strong co-occurrence of HLA alleles, especially DR and DQ, made assigning TCR associations to individual alleles difficult. V-gene and J-gene trimming of TCR beta chains was associated with a missense DCLRE1C variant in a later genetic analysis, and the association was replicated in an independent cohort. Sequencing depth was assumed to be roughly uniform across donors in the presence/absence analyses, though that assumption may not hold. Compared with the approximately 720-donor mean, donors in an Asian-associated ancestry cluster had fewer N-insertions in productive TCRs, according to a later genetic analysis. In both the original and validation cohorts, the classifier was reported to diagnose cytomegalovirus status with high specificity and sensitivity. A group of highly shared sequence variants was considered likely to be a technical artifact of the sequencing pipeline. Most TCR sequences were seen in very few donors, while some public TCRs were found in many individuals. Linkage disequilibrium might explain the correlated functional status among segregating V segments, but an unknown experimental factor could not be excluded. A later analysis reported that several top co-occurrence clusters appeared linked to parvovirus B19, influenza, CMV and Epstein-Barr virus. According to a later analysis, TCR association rates differed among HLA loci, with DRB1 alleles showing the most associated TCRs and HLA-C alleles showing the fewest. According to the authors, the approach could potentially be generalized to other disease states and immunological phenotypes. A further reported finding was that TCR beta sequences accurately predicted the HLA-A and HLA-B alleles for most subjects in the first cohort. Some IMGT-functional V segments, including TRBV6-2 and TRBV6-3, could not be distinguished by the 87-base-pair reads and were therefore excluded.

The CDR3 runs 13 residues from the cysteine to the phenylalanine. CDR3 DNA only is kept here, 39 bases in frame from base 1. Trimming takes 4 bases from V and 4 bases from J, and the germline ends sit 10 bases apart. As encoded in the germline V gene, CDR1 is SGDLS while CDR2 is YYNGEE. About this clone: This receptor's antigen is unknown. It has no much larger one-base neighbor in the sample; base qualities were not kept.

In total, roughly 670 healthy bone marrow donors made up the cohort. At the time of sampling, all cohort members were nominally healthy, though unrecorded immune exposures were likely present. The donor was CMV seropositive and was included in the group of 300 or so seropositive cohort members. Each donor provided a peripheral blood sample, and peripheral blood mononuclear cells were used for TCR beta sequencing. The Qiagen DNeasy Blood Extraction Kit was used to extract genomic DNA from the blood cell samples. The library was produced with the immunoSEQ multiplex PCR assay. The multiplex PCR relied on a mix of 60 forward primers for TCR Vbeta segments and 13 reverse primers for TCR Jbeta segments. A multiplex PCR assay on genomic DNA amplified the CDR3 region of rearranged TCR beta genes. The Illumina HiSeq System was used to sequence the amplified TCR beta libraries as 87-base-pair reads. The authors' pipeline ran thus. A later analysis counted about 80 million unique TCR beta chains across the 550 to 800 repertoires, and roughly 10 million of these chains were shared by at least two donors. Raw reads were error-corrected and collapsed into unique sequences by a nearest-neighbor algorithm in which closely related sequences were merged to remove PCR and sequencing errors. V, D and J gene segments were assigned by aligning CDR3 sequences to IMGT reference sequences. For a sequence to be retained, at least a six-nucleotide match to both a V gene segment and a J gene segment was required. A rearrangement counted as productive if the CDR3 had no stop codons and remained in frame with V and J, and every other rearrangement counted as non-productive. CDR3 was defined by IMGT convention, running from the second conserved V-encoded cysteine to the conserved J-encoded phenylalanine. The earlier analysis of 587 of the donors excluded any sequence lacking an unambiguous match to a single V gene segment. In an earlier analysis of around 590 of the donors, a V segment was called functional when productive rearrangements were above 56.7%, and segregating when the standard deviation between donors exceeded 5%. To diagnose cytomegalovirus status from the catalog of TCR beta chain sequences, a statistical classification framework was built. V and J gene assignment, in a later analysis, came from comparing TCR nucleotide sequences with IMGT/GENE-DB human TR gene sequences. A later analysis assigned CDR3 sequences and most-parsimonious VDJ recombination scenarios with the TCRdist pipeline. A later analysis defined each TCR beta chain by its CDR3 amino acid sequence plus V-gene family, and excluded reads lacking a unique V-gene family. As a way to deal with suspected cross-contamination and a sequencing artifact, a later analysis dropped 500 to 700 nucleotide sequences that were highly shared and had low generation probability. In a later analysis, a clonal expansion index for each public chain was calculated from normalized within-repertoire ranks of inferred template counts. Generation probabilities in a later analysis came from a VDJ recombination model fitted to out-of-frame rearrangements, and those results were checked against IGoR. A later analysis scored TCR-TCR, TCR-HLA and TCR-CMV co-occurrence with hypergeometric tests, applying a repertoire-size bias correction to TCR pairs. In a later analysis, false discovery rates were estimated by permuting HLA or CMV assignments 20 times. In a later analysis, co-occurring TCRs were grouped using DBSCAN, and TCRdist sequence similarity was added for clustering within HLA-allele-positive subsets. Repertoires with fewer than 30,000 or more than 120,000 public chains, plus five repertoires with anomalous nucleotide sharing, were excluded from co-occurrence clustering. Held by TCRdb, this immuneACCESS table contains in-frame sequences only and omits some clones. Under half of the omission traces to an unresolved V gene where checked; the cause of the rest is unknown. V and J calls and clone size are given by that table; D and trimming were obtained from the DNA. The sample yields about 120,000 clones; around three quarters were counted once. Around 4.5% of the sample lies in the top ten.

This receptor was taken from a man aged 25-45 years in good health and CMV-seropositive. In this chain, TRBV9 is recombined with TRBJ2-3; a weak D assignment points to TRBD1 (5 bases agree). What was sequenced was PBMCs. The CDR3 region reads CASSSLGPDTQYF. The nucleotide sequence is given as TGTGCCAGCAGCTCCCTGGGGCCAGATACGCAGTATTTT.